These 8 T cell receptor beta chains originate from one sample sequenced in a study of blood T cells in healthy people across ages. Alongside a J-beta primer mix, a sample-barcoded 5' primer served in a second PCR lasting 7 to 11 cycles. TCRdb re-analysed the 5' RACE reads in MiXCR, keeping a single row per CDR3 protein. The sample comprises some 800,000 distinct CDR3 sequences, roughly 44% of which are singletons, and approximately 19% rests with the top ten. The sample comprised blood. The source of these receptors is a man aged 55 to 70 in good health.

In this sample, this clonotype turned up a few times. CDR3 bases: TGTGCCAGCAGCCCCTCCCCCCAAGCGGAGCAGTACTTC. Translated, it gives CASSPSPQAEQYF. The rearrangement uses TRBV9 and TRBJ2-5; weak D call: TRBD2 (5 bases). In germline, CDR1 is SGDLS, CDR2 YYNGEE. CDR3 size: 13 residues. V lost 4 bases, J lost 11 bases, and 18 bases lay in between.

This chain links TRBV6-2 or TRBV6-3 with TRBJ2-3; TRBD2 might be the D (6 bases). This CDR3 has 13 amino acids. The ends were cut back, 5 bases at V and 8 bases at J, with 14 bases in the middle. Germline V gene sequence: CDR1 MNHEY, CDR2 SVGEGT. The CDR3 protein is CASSPDYLSTQYF. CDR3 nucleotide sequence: TGTGCCAGCAGTCCGGACTACCTGTCTACGCAGTATTTT.

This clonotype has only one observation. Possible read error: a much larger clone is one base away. The CDR3, as DNA: TGTGCCAGCAGCCAAGAGTTTGAAGCTTTCTTT. As protein: CASSQEFEAFF. This sequence joins TRBV3-1 and TRBJ1-1; no definite D call. There are 11 residues in the CDR3. Looked up from germline, CDR1 is LGHDT and CDR2 is YNNKEL (reference sequence). V was shortened by 0 bases and J by 7 bases, with 3 bases between the two germline ends.

The CDR3 spells CAWDPRRGGSNEQYF. The DNA for the CDR3 is TGTGCCTGGGACCCACGGCGGGGGGGAAGCAATGAGCAGTACTTC. V gene TRBV30 combines with J gene TRBJ2-7; TRBD2 agrees at 9 bases. CDR3 length: 15 amino acids. Germline loops: CDR1 GTSNPN, CDR2 SVGIG (reference sequence). Trimming cost V 5 bases and J 7 bases; bases outside gene matches: 15.

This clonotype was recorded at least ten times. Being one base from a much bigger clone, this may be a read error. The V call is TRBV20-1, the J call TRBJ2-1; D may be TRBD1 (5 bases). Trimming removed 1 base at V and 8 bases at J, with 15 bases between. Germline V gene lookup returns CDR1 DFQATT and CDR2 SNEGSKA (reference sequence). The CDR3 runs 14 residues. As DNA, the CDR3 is TGCAGTGCTAGAGTGGTGGGGCCTCTAGATGAGCAGTTCTTC. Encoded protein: CSARVVGPLDEQFF.

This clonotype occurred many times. CDR3 protein: CASSPTLSGGASKTQYF. Here the CDR3 DNA reads TGTGCCAGCAGCCCGACCCTTAGCGGGGGGGCCTCGAAGACCCAGTACTTC. The rearrangement uses TRBV5-5 and TRBJ2-5, with 11 bases identical to TRBD2. Germline CDR1 is SGHKS and CDR2 is YYEKEE (reference sequence). J lost 6 bases, V lost 4 bases, and 14 bases had no gene match. This CDR3 has 17 amino acids.

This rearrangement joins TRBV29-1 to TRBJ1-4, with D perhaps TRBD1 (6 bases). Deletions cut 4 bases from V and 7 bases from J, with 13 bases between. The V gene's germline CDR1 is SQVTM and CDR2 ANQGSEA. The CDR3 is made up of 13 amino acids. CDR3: CSVGTGRAEKLFF. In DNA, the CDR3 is TGCAGCGTTGGAACAGGGCGGGCTGAAAAACTGTTTTTT.

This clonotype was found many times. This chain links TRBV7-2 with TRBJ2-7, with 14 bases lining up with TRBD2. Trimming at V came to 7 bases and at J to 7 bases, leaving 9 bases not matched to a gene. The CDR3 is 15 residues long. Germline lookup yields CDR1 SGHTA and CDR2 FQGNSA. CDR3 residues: CASTIGGLAGVEQYF. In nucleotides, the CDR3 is TGTGCCAGCACGATAGGGGGACTAGCGGGGGTTGAGCAGTACTTC.